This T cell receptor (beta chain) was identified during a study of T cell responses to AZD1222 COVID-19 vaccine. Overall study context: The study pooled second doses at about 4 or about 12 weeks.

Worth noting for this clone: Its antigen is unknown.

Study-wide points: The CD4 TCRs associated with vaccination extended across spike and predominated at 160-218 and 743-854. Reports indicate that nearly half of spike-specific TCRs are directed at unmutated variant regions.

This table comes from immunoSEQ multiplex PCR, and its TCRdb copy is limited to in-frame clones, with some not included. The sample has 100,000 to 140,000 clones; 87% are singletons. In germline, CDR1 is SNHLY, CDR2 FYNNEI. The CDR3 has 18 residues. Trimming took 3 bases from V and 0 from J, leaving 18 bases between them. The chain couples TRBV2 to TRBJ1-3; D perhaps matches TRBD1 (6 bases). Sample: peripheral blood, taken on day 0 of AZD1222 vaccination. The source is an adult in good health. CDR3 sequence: CASSETTTGWYSGNTIYF. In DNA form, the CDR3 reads TGTGCCAGCAGTGAGACCACGACAGGCTGGTACTCTGGAAACACCATATATTTT.